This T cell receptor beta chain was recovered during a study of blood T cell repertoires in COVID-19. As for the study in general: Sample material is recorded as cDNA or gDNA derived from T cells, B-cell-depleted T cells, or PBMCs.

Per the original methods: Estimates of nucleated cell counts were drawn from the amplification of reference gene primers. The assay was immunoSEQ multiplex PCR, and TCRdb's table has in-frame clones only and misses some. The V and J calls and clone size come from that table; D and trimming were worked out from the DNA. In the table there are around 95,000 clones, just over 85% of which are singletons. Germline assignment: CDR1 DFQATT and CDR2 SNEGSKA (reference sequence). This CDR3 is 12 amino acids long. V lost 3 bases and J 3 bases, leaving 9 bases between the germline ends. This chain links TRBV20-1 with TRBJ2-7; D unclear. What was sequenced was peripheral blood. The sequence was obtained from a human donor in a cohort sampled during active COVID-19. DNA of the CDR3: TGCAGTGCTAGTGACGGCGGCTACGAGCAGTACTTC. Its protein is CSASDGGYEQYF.